This passage covers 27 T cell receptor beta chains from one sample sequenced in a study of OX40 agonist ivuxolimab in advanced cancers. The method behind the library was the immunoSEQ multiplex PCR assay. This immuneACCESS table, as held by TCRdb, lists in-frame sequences with V and J called but not all clones. Of the missing ones, under half trace to an unresolved V gene in checked studies; the others have no known cause. In this sample the table shows roughly 50,000 clones, around 83% of which occur a single time. The biggest ten clones account for around 0.99% of the sample. This material consisted of CD4+ or CD8+ T cells sorted from blood, taken in a trial of the OX40 agonist ivuxolimab. The source is an adult with an advanced solid tumor such as melanoma, head and neck, liver or kidney cancer.

The chain uses TRBV10-2 and TRBJ2-1; a weak D match, TRBD2 (6 bases). V was trimmed by 4 bases and J by 8 bases, leaving 18 bases between them. Germline V gene lookup returns CDR1 WSHSY and CDR2 SAAADI. The CDR3 runs 15 residues. CDR3 sequence (DNA): TGCGCCAGCAGTGGCGAGAGCGGGTCCGCGGATGAGCAGTTCTTC. This encodes CASSGESGSADEQFF.

The chain carries TRBV7-2 and TRBJ2-5; D perhaps matches TRBD2 (7 bases). The germline V and J ends were trimmed by 5 bases and 2 bases, with 12 bases remaining between them. Germline V lookup: CDR1 SGHTA, CDR2 FQGNSA. This CDR3 has 14 amino acids. The chain's CDR3 is CASSRAGAQETQYF. The CDR3 region has the DNA TGTGCCAGCAGCCGGGCGGGGGCTCAAGAGACCCAGTACTTC.

This clone was recorded at least ten times. V usage is TRBV5-1 and J usage is TRBJ1-5, with D possibly TRBD1 on 5 matching bases. Trimming cost V 3 bases and J 7 bases, with 11 bases left between them. CDR1 SGHRS and CDR2 YFSETQ come from the germline V gene. The CDR3 is 13 residues long. In DNA, the CDR3 is TGCGCCAGCAGCTGGGATTGGGGCCAGCCCCAGCATTTT. Protein product: CASSWDWGQPQHF.

The chain uses TRBV15 and TRBJ2-7, with 10 bases identical to TRBD2. The junction had 8 bases not matched to a gene; V was cut back by 4 bases and J by 2 bases. The V gene's germline CDR1 is LNHNV and CDR2 YYDKDF (reference sequence). The CDR3 runs 16 residues. CDR3 residues: CATSNRLAGGAYEQYF. The CDR3 DNA follows: TGTGCCACCAGCAACCGATTAGCGGGGGGAGCCTACGAGCAGTACTTC.

A single count supports this clone. The chain carries TRBV27 and TRBJ1-1, with D maybe TRBD1 (5 bases). Germline assignment: CDR1 MNHEY and CDR2 SMNVEV (reference sequence). V was trimmed by 3 bases and J by 1 base, leaving 18 bases between them. There are 17 residues in the CDR3. CDR3 sequence (DNA): TGTGCCAGCAGTTTGGGACCGGGACGGTTATCGAACACTGAAGCTTTCTTT. Its translation: CASSLGPGRLSNTEAFF.

The chain recombines TRBV11-2 with TRBJ2-2; no definite D call. The V gene's germline CDR1 is SGHAT and CDR2 FQNNGV. With 5 bases removed from V and 2 bases from J, the gap between germline ends came to 6 bases. The CDR3 extends over 13 amino acids. CDR3 loop: CASSTTNTGELFF. The DNA for the CDR3 is TGTGCCAGCAGCACTACTAACACCGGGGAGCTGTTTTTT.

The chain carries TRBV7-2 and TRBJ1-2, with 8 bases matching TRBD1. Germline assignment: CDR1 SGHTA and CDR2 FQGNSA. The CDR3 has 16 amino acids. Trimming removed 1 base from V and 2 bases from J; junction bases left unmatched: 6. CDR3 in DNA: TGTGCCAGCAGCTTAGGGGGACAGGTTAGAAACTATGGCTACACCTTC. Translating gives CASSLGGQVRNYGYTF. The whole variable domain, filled in from reference TRBV7-2 and TRBJ1-2, reads GAGVSQSPSNKVTEKGKDVELRCDPISGHTALYWYRQSLGQGLEFLIYFQGNSAPDKSGLPSDRFSAERTGGSVSTLTIQRTQQEDSAVYLCASSLGGQVRNYGYTFGSGTRLTVV.

In its sample, this clone was seen once. The chain has TRBV7-2 and TRBJ1-6; D remains unclear. V gave up 2 bases and J gave up 5 bases, with 10 bases separating them. The CDR3 sequence is 15 residues long. From germline, CDR1 is SGHTA and CDR2 FQGNSA. The CDR3 nucleotides are TGTGCCAGCAGCTTAAAACACTTAAATAATTCACCCCTCCACTTT. Translated: CASSLKHLNNSPLHF.

The V and J genes are TRBV7-6 and TRBJ2-4; 9 positions match TRBD1. The CDR3 contains 16 residues. Unmatched junction bases numbered 11, after V lost 5 bases and J lost 6 bases. CDR1 and CDR2 (germline): SGHVS, FNYEAQ. CDR3 bases: TGTGCCAGCAGCAGAACTCCACAGGGGGCTCGAAACATTCAGTACTTC. This codes for CASSRTPQGARNIQYF.

The V and J genes are TRBV2 and TRBJ2-3; 7 nucleotides align to TRBD1. Per the germline V gene, CDR1 is SNHLY and CDR2 is FYNNEI. This CDR3 spans 17 amino acids. The V gene end was trimmed by 4 bases and the J gene end by 3 bases; junction bases not matched to a gene: 13. Here the CDR3 DNA reads TGTGCCAGCAGTGCTACGCCAGGGGGTTTGGGGACAGATACGCAGTATTTT. Translating gives CASSATPGGLGTDTQYF.

The chain combines TRBV5-4 with TRBJ1-1; possible D gene TRBD1, 5 bases. Germline-derived CDR1 and CDR2 are SGHNT and YYREEE (reference sequence). The V end was cut by 2 bases, the J end by 8 bases, with 19 bases between. This CDR3 has 15 amino acids. The CDR3 region has the DNA TGTGCCAGCAGCTTTTCGCGGAGGACAAGAGGAGAAGCTTTCTTT. Encoded protein: CASSFSRRTRGEAFF.

The J gene is TRBJ1-1, the V gene TRBV5-1; D unclear. In germline, CDR1 is SGHRS, CDR2 YFSETQ. The CDR3 is made up of 12 amino acids. V was cut by 1 base and J by 3 bases, with 4 bases left in between. The CDR3 DNA sequence: TGCGCCAGCAGCTTGCAGGACACTGAAGCTTTCTTT. Encoded protein: CASSLQDTEAFF.

The chain links TRBV6-6 to TRBJ1-5; 10 bases are a match to TRBD1. The V gene end was trimmed by 6 bases and the J gene end by 3 bases; junction bases not matched to a gene: 8. Germline V gene data show CDR1 as MNHNY and CDR2 as SVGAGI (reference sequence). The CDR3 is 16 residues long. CDR3 region: CASRDPGQGINQPQHF. The DNA for the CDR3 is TGTGCCAGCAGGGACCCGGGACAGGGGATCAATCAGCCCCAGCATTTT.

V is TRBV9 and J is TRBJ2-5, with TRBD2 as a possible D gene (5 bases). V dropped 4 bases and J dropped 2 bases, with 18 bases sitting between them. Germline V gene lookup returns CDR1 SGDLS and CDR2 YYNGEE. This CDR3 spans 16 amino acids. CDR3: CASSPRGQAFQETQYF. CDR3 coding DNA: TGTGCCAGCAGCCCACGCGGGCAGGCCTTTCAAGAGACCCAGTACTTC.

The chain joins TRBV5-1 to TRBJ1-3; the D gene is possibly TRBD1 (6 bases). V lost 5 bases and J lost 0, with 21 bases in between. The V gene's germline CDR1 is SGHRS and CDR2 YFSETQ. The CDR3 has 18 amino acids. The CDR3 here is CASSSKGGSRSSGNTIYF. The CDR3 nucleotides are TGCGCCAGCAGTTCGAAGGGGGGGTCGCGGAGCTCTGGAAACACCATATATTTT.

The chain has TRBV6-5 and TRBJ1-4; 7 bases line up with TRBD1. CDR3 length: 13 residues. CDR1 and CDR2 (germline): MNHEY, SVGAGI. V was pared by 7 bases and J by 9 bases, with 8 bases of the junction left unmatched. This chain's CDR3 is CASTTGTVKKLFF. CDR3 nucleotides: TGTGCCAGCACCACCGGGACAGTTAAAAAACTGTTTTTT.

This chain uses TRBV5-1 with TRBJ2-7; D uncertain. The V end was cut by 1 base, the J end by 0 bases, with 8 bases between. The CDR3 runs 14 residues. Germline V gene sequence: CDR1 SGHRS, CDR2 YFSETQ. CDR3 loop: CASSLSSNSYEQYF. DNA for the CDR3: TGCGCCAGCAGCTTGTCCAGCAACTCCTACGAGCAGTACTTC.

This chain uses TRBV18 with TRBJ1-2; D ambiguous. This CDR3 has 15 residues. CDR1 is KGHSH and CDR2 is LQKENI in the germline V gene. Trimming removed 3 bases from V and 4 bases from J, with 15 bases in between. The CDR3 nucleotides read TGTGCCAGCTCACCGGAGAGGGTACGCGGCTATGGCTACACCTTC. This gives the protein CASSPERVRGYGYTF.

This clone was recorded once. The chain is built from TRBV2 and TRBJ1-2; 7 bases map to TRBD1. Trimming took 7 bases from V and 5 from J; bases not matched to a gene: 7. The CDR3 consists of 13 residues. The germline gives CDR1 SNHLY, CDR2 FYNNEI. The CDR3 DNA reads TGTGCCAGCAACATTAACAGGGGATATGGCTACACCTTC. The encoded protein is CASNINRGYGYTF.

The chain employs TRBV18 and TRBJ2-5; no definite D call. The DNA matches TRBJ2-7 better at its end, which makes the J call doubtful. Germline CDR1 and CDR2: KGHSH and LQKENI. The CDR3 runs to 15 residues. CDR3 in amino acids: CASSPGEARRSEQYF. CDR3 nucleotide sequence: TGTGCCAGCTCACCAGGCGAGGCGCGAAGAAGCGAGCAGTACTTC.

The CDR3 here is CASSRGGGYNEQFF. The CDR3 nucleotides are TGTGCCAGCTCAAGGGGGGGAGGCTACAATGAGCAGTTCTTC. This chain uses TRBV18 with TRBJ2-1; TRBD2 is a possible D gene (7 bases). Trimming left V 5 bases short and J 3 bases short, with 11 bases between. Germline assignment: CDR1 KGHSH and CDR2 LQKENI. The CDR3 runs to 14 residues.

The chain employs TRBV4-2 and TRBJ1-5; D is ambiguous. The ends were cut back, 0 bases at V and 0 bases at J, with 9 bases in the middle. CDR1 and CDR2 from the germline V gene are LGHNA and YNFKEQ. CDR3 length: 16 residues. The CDR3 DNA is TGTGCCAGCAGCCAAGAAGGGCCTTATAGCAATCAGCCCCAGCATTTT. Translated, it gives CASSQEGPYSNQPQHF.

V gene TRBV6-1 combines with J gene TRBJ1-5; D might be TRBD1 (5 bases). The germline V and J ends were trimmed by 7 bases and 2 bases, with 15 bases remaining between them. CDR1 is MNHNS, CDR2 SASEGT, per germline. This CDR3 is 15 amino acids long. The CDR3 region has the DNA TGTGCCAGCACCTCCTGGGAGGGACGCAATCAGCCCCAGCATTTT. Residues: CASTSWEGRNQPQHF.

This clone has just one count. CDR3 loop: CASRIAGGRNTEAFF. CDR3 nucleotide sequence: TGTGCCAGCCGCATAGCAGGGGGAAGGAACACTGAAGCTTTCTTT. V gene TRBV6-5 combines with J gene TRBJ1-1, with 7 bases that match TRBD1. With 8 bases clipped from V and 1 base from J, the junction kept 10 bases outside the gene matches. Germline V gene sequence: CDR1 MNHEY, CDR2 SVGAGI. CDR3 length: 15 amino acids.

The V gene is TRBV18, the J gene TRBJ1-6; 7 positions agree with TRBD1. With V trimmed by 3 bases and J by 6 bases, 5 bases remained unmatched. This CDR3 spans 15 amino acids. In germline, CDR1 is KGHSH, CDR2 LQKENI. CDR3 loop: CASSPRRDSNSPLHF. The CDR3 bases are TGTGCCAGCTCACCTCGCCGGGACAGTAATTCACCCCTCCACTTT.

The genes are TRBV28 and TRBJ2-7, with TRBD2 as a possible D gene (5 bases). V was cut by 2 bases and J by 9 bases, with 11 bases left in between. Germline V gives CDR1 MDHEN, CDR2 SYDVKM. The CDR3 runs to 12 residues. The CDR3 loop reads CASSLPPRGQYF. The CDR3, as DNA: TGTGCCAGCAGTTTACCCCCTCGGGGGCAGTACTTC.

The chain combines TRBV7-9 with TRBJ2-5, with TRBD2 as a possible D gene (6 bases). In germline, CDR1 is SEHNR, CDR2 FQNEAQ (reference sequence). The CDR3 is 14 amino acids. Between the trimmed V and J ends, which lost 3 bases and 2 bases, there was a span of 10 bases. Here the CDR3 reads CASSFGAGQETQYF. CDR3 DNA sequence: TGTGCCAGCAGCTTTGGGGCGGGGCAAGAGACCCAGTACTTC.